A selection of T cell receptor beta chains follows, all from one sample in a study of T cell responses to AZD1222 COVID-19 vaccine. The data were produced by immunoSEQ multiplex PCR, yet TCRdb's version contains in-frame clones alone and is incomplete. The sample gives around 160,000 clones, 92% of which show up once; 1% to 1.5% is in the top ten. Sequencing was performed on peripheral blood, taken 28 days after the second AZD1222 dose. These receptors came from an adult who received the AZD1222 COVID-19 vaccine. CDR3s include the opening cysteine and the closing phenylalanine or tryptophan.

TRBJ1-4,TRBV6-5,CASRSGGSNEKLFF
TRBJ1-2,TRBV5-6,CASSPGQGLAHGYTF
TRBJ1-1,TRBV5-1,CASSPGLHQAEAFF
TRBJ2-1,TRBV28,CASSDGGYNEQFF
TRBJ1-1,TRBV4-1,CASSQDTFGGMNTEAFF
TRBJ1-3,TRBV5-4,CASSRLGGDGNTIYF
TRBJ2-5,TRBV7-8,CASSLLGGGSHF
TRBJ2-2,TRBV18,CASSVDRSNTGELFF
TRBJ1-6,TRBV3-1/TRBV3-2,CASSQVGSSYNSPLHF
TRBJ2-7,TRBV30,CAWSNRDRGYEQYF
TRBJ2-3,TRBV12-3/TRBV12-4,CASLAGDTDTQYF
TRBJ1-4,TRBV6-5,CASTSRGPHNEKLFF